This T cell receptor (beta chain) was documented in a study of cytomegalovirus exposure and HLA in healthy donors. Study-level points and caveats: Roughly uniform depth of sequencing across donors was assumed in presence/absence analyses. Later work associated roughly 17,000 TCR beta sequences with HLA alleles at 0.05 false discovery rate. In an earlier analysis, most TCR beta V segments were productive about 87% or about 30% of the time.

V lost 2 bases and J 4 bases, leaving 12 bases between the germline ends. The germline V gene has CDR1 SGHTA and CDR2 FQGNSA. The CDR3 is 15 residues long. 13 Jbeta primers and 60 Vbeta primers were used for the PCR. The table came from immunoSEQ multiplex PCR; TCRdb's copy has only in-frame clones and leaves some out. This table has around 67,000 clones, around 91% appearing once. The table lists this clone with a few counts. As yet, its antigen is unknown. The chain employs TRBV7-2 and TRBJ1-5; D perhaps matches TRBD1 (5 bases). Sequenced input: PBMCs. The receptor comes from a woman aged 25-40 years in good health and CMV-seropositive. The CDR3 DNA sequence: TGTGCCAGCAGCTTAAAGTCGTCAGGGAATCAGCCCCAGCATTTT. Translating gives CASSLKSSGNQPQHF.